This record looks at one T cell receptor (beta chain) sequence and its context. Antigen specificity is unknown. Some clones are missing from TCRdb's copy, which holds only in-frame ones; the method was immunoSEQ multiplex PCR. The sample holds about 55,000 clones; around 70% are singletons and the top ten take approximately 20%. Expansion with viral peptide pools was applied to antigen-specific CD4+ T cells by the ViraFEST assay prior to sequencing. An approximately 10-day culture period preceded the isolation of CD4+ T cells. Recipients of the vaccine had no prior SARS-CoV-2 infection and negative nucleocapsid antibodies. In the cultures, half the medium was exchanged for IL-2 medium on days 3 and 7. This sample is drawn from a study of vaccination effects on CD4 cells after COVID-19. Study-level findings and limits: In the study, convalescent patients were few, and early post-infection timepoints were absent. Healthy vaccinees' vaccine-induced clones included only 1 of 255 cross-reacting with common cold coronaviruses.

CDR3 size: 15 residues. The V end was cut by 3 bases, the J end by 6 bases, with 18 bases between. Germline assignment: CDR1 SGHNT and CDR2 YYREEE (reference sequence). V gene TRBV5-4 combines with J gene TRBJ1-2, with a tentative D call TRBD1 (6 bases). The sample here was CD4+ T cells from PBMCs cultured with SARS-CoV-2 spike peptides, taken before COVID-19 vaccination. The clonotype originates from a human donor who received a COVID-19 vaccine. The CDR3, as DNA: TGTGCCAGCAGCTCAAGACCGGGACAATGGGATGGCTACACCTTC. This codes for CASSSRPGQWDGYTF. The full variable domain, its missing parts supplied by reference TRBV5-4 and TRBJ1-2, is ETGVTQSPTHLIKTRGQQVTLRCSSQSGHNTVSWYQQALGQGPQFIFQYYREEENGRGNFPPRFSGLQFPNYSSELNVNALELDDSALYLCASSSRPGQWDGYTFGSGTRLTVV.